This T cell receptor beta chain emerged from a study of T cells expressing NK-cell markers (dated by TCRdb to between 2020 and 2021). About the full investigation: In sorted CD3+CD56+NKG2C+, CD3+CD56+NKG2C- and CD3+CD56-NKG2C+ T-cell subsets from several donors, TCR beta-chain repertoires were profiled. Seven of the eight sequenced donors were HCMV-seropositive and one was HCMV-seronegative. All eight donors whose samples were sequenced were randomly selected healthy volunteers, three of them men and five women. Sequencing of the libraries produced 2 x 150 bp reads on Illumina HiSeq 2000/2500, MiSeq or NextSeq.

HCMV-specific IgG was detected in serum with a commercial ELISA kit to determine HCMV serostatus. Ficoll density gradient centrifugation was used to isolate peripheral blood mononuclear cells from blood. As encoded in the germline V gene, CDR1 is MNHNS while CDR2 is SASEGT. The CDR3 spans 13 residues, from the cysteine through the phenylalanine. The entry carries no DNA sequence. Findings and caveats that apply to the study as a whole: Those dominant clonotypes were again the most abundant among CD3+CD56-NKG2C+ cells in a handful of donors, at about 28.3-60.1%. In roughly six donors, the dominant CD3+CD56+NKG2C+ clonotypes ranked among the top 10 CD8+ clonotypes, making up about 1.0-7.5% of CD8+ T cells. It remained unclear whether the expanded NKG2C-expressing T cell clones were specific for HCMV antigens.

A word on this clonotype: The target of this receptor is not known.

The instrument was an Illumina HiSeq 2000. The TCR beta cDNA libraries were made using 5'RACE template switching, a step that added both a universal primer site and unique molecular identifiers. Priming for cDNA synthesis came from the TCR beta constant segment, and two successive PCR amplification steps followed. Processing in the source paper ran as follows. Reads were demultiplexed and grouped by UMI with MIGEC, and clonotypes were assembled and quantified with MiTCR. To exclude erroneous sequences, any TCR cDNA sequence not supported by at least two reads was discarded. The tcR package was used for downstream repertoire analysis, and clonotypes were matched across fractions by CDR3 nucleotide sequence plus V segment. VDJmatch was used to annotate antigen specificity against VDJdb, with one amino acid substitution allowed in CDR3. TCRdb reprocessed the reads and provides one entry for every CDR3 protein sequence; no DNA is given. The V and J calls shown here were made by TCRdb, not taken from the authors' results. The table for this sample shows about 260,000 distinct CDR3 sequences. The ten top clones hold around 0.42% of the sample.

This TCR was sampled from a man aged 18 to 29 in good health. Donor details come from another sample of the same person, matched by shared clones. The sample comprised blood T cells: a sorted CD56 or NKG2C T cell subset, CD4+ or CD8+ T cells, or bulk PBMC T cells (not recorded which). The chain is made from TRBV6-1 and TRBJ1-5; with no DNA, the TCRdb D assignment of TRBD1 cannot be verified. CDR3 protein: CASSAQGAGAQHF.